This entry lists 8 T cell receptor beta chains sequenced from one sample in a study of blood T cell repertoires in COVID-19. The method was immunoSEQ multiplex PCR; TCRdb's version includes in-frame clones alone and lacks a portion of them. This table holds over 150,000 clones, 87% found once. The sample consisted of PBMCs or T cells enriched from blood (not recorded which). These receptors came from a woman aged 25 to 39 who had recovered from COVID-19.

The chain uses TRBV4-1 and TRBJ1-2, with 8 nucleotides matching TRBD1. Losses at the gene ends were 4 bases for V and 4 bases for J; bases not matched to a gene: 8. Germline V gene data show CDR1 as MGHRA and CDR2 as YSYEKL. The CDR3 is 15 amino acids. The CDR3: CASSRGPGGGYGYTF. CDR3 bases: TGCGCCAGCAGCCGAGGTCCAGGGGGCGGCTATGGCTACACCTTC.

V is TRBV21-1 and J is TRBJ1-2. TRBV21-1 is marked as a pseudogene. This CDR3 comprises 18 residues. The CDR3 DNA follows: TGTGCCAGCAGCATGTCCCCCGCCGGGTCAGTCTATTTCTATGGCTACACCTTC. Protein sequence: CASSMSPAGSVYFYGYTF.

The chain couples TRBV6-5 to TRBJ2-7; D is ambiguous. Trimming left V 2 bases short and J 4 bases short, with 6 bases between. Germline CDR1 is MNHEY and CDR2 is SVGAGI. This CDR3 is built from 12 residues. The CDR3 bases are TGTGCCAGCAGTTACGACTCGTACGAGCAGTACTTC. Translating gives CASSYDSYEQYF.

The chain recombines TRBV6-5 with TRBJ2-7, with D perhaps matching TRBD1 (6 bases). The CDR3 runs to 14 residues. CDR1 is MNHEY and CDR2 is SVGAGI in the germline V gene. V lost 6 bases, J lost 5 bases, and 17 bases lay in between. The CDR3 loop is CASRTADRVNEQYF. In DNA, the CDR3 is TGTGCCAGCAGGACGGCGGACAGAGTAAACGAGCAGTACTTC.

This clone was counted a single time. This rearrangement joins TRBV5-1 to TRBJ2-2; 8 bases align to TRBD1. This CDR3 spans 16 amino acids. The germline CDR1 and CDR2 sequences are SGHRS and YFSETQ. The ends lost 4 bases at V and 1 base at J; junction bases unmatched: 6. CDR3 nucleotides: TGCGCCAGCAGCGGAGACAGGGGCGTGAACACCGGGGAGCTGTTTTTT. It is translated as CASSGDRGVNTGELFF.

The V and J genes are TRBV21-1 and TRBJ1-1; the table gives TRBD1 as D, unverified against the DNA. TRBV21-1 is recorded as a pseudogene. This CDR3 region has 15 residues. CDR3 DNA sequence: TGTGCCAGCAGCGCAACCGGGACAGCGAACACTGAAGCTTTCTTT. It codes for CASSATGTANTEAFF.

This chain links TRBV30 with TRBJ1-1; D is unclear. This CDR3 has 13 residues. V was trimmed by 2 bases and J by 2 bases, leaving 9 bases between them. The V gene's germline CDR1 is GTSNPN and CDR2 SVGIG (reference sequence). This CDR3 reads CAWSTGYNTEAFF. The CDR3, as DNA: TGTGCCTGGAGTACGGGATACAACACTGAAGCTTTCTTT.

This clone was recorded only once. The chain is built from TRBV11-1 and TRBJ1-4, with D perhaps matching TRBD1 (5 bases). Between the trimmed V and J ends, which lost 5 bases and 2 bases, there was a span of 12 bases. Germline assignment: CDR1 SGHAT and CDR2 FQDESV (reference sequence). CDR3 size: 15 residues. The CDR3 bases are TGTGCCAGCAGCATCGGACACTCCACTAATGAAAAACTGTTTTTT. This encodes CASSIGHSTNEKLFF.